This is a list of T cell receptor beta chains from one sample in a study of cytomegalovirus exposure and HLA in healthy donors. The assay was immunoSEQ multiplex PCR, and TCRdb's table has in-frame clones only and misses some. The table has about 110,000 clones, over 60% seen once. The specimen was PBMCs. These receptors all stem from a woman in her sixties in good health and CMV-seropositive. Each CDR3 is given with its conserved first and last residue. A D gene is named only where the DNA matches it firmly. For some rows the clone size is stated as once, few or many, or as a class when expanded; others skip it.

J: TRBJ2-7; size: NA; D: NA; V: TRBV11-2; DNA: TGTGCCAGCAGCCATGTCGGTCCCTACGAGCAGTACTTC; CDR3: CASSHVGPYEQYF
J: TRBJ1-1; size: NA; D: TRBD1; V: TRBV2; DNA: TGTGCCAGCAGTGCCGGACAGGGGGCCGGGGGCACTGAAGCTTTCTTT; CDR3: CASSAGQGAGGTEAFF
J: TRBJ1-1; size: NA; D: NA; V: TRBV7-2; DNA: TGTGCCAGCAGCTCACGCGGACAGCCTAACACTGAAGCTTTCTTT; CDR3: CASSSRGQPNTEAFF
J: TRBJ1-1; size: NA; D: NA; V: TRBV7-2; DNA: TGTGCCAGCAGCTTAGATCCGGGGGGGACTGAAGCTTTCTTT; CDR3: CASSLDPGGTEAFF
J: TRBJ2-7; size: NA; D: TRBD2; V: TRBV7-3; DNA: TGTGCCAGCAGCACAGGGACTAGTGAGCAGTACTTC; CDR3: CASSTGTSEQYF
J: TRBJ2-1; size: NA; D: TRBD2; V: TRBV5-4; DNA: TGTGCCAGCAGCTCCTCCAATAGCGGGAATGAGCAGTTCTTC; CDR3: CASSSSNSGNEQFF
J: TRBJ1-4; size: NA; D: NA; V: TRBV5-1; DNA: TGCGCCAGCAGCCTTGACAGTTTTAATGAAAAACTGTTTTTT; CDR3: CASSLDSFNEKLFF
J: TRBJ1-2; size: NA; D: NA; V: TRBV28; DNA: TGTGCCAGCAGTTTAGAACAGAACTATGGCTACACCTTC; CDR3: CASSLEQNYGYTF
J: TRBJ1-1; size: NA; D: NA; V: TRBV18; DNA: TGTGCCAGCTCACCACGAGGGGAAGCTTTCTTT; CDR3: CASSPRGEAFF
J: TRBJ2-7; size: NA; D: NA; V: TRBV27; DNA: TGTGCCAGCAGTTTATTTAGGGGGTTCTACGAGCAGTACTTC; CDR3: CASSLFRGFYEQYF
J: TRBJ2-5; size: once; D: NA; V: TRBV19; DNA: TGTGCCAGTAGTATCCGAGGGGGGGGCGAAGAGACCCAGTACTTC; CDR3: CASSIRGGGEETQYF
J: TRBJ2-7; size: few; D: NA; V: TRBV7-9; DNA: TGTGCCAGCAGACCCCTACAGGGTGGTGAGCAGTACTTC; CDR3: CASRPLQGGEQYF
J: TRBJ2-1; size: NA; D: TRBD2; V: TRBV13; DNA: TGTGCCAGCAGCCCCCGGACTAGCGGGGGGTACAATGAGCAGTTCTTC; CDR3: CASSPRTSGGYNEQFF
J: TRBJ1-2; size: NA; D: TRBD1; V: TRBV6-1; DNA: TGTGCCAGCAGGGGTAGACAGGGAGCCTATGGCTACACCTTC; CDR3: CASRGRQGAYGYTF
J: TRBJ1-2; size: NA; D: NA; V: TRBV2; DNA: TGTGCCAGCATGGAGGGAAGAGTGGTGGGTGGCTACACCTTC; CDR3: CASMEGRVVGGYTF
J: TRBJ1-1; size: NA; D: NA; V: TRBV29-1; DNA: TGCAGCGTGAGGGTGGCGAACACTGAAGCTTTCTTT; CDR3: CSVRVANTEAFF
J: TRBJ2-7; size: NA; D: NA; V: TRBV18; DNA: TGTGCCAGCTCACAAGGGGGTGAGACCTACGAGCAGTACTTC; CDR3: CASSQGGETYEQYF
J: TRBJ1-2; size: NA; D: TRBD1; V: TRBV5-6; DNA: TGTGCCAGCAGGGACAGGGTGTTCTATGGCTACACCTTC; CDR3: CASRDRVFYGYTF
J: TRBJ2-5; size: NA; D: TRBD1; V: TRBV6-5; DNA: TGTGCCAGCAGGGAGACAGGGAAGGAGACCCAGTACTTC; CDR3: CASRETGKETQYF
J: TRBJ1-3; size: NA; D: NA; V: TRBV19; DNA: TGTGCCAGTGGGGGCCTTGGAAACACCATATATTTT; CDR3: CASGGLGNTIYF
J: TRBJ1-1; size: NA; D: NA; V: TRBV18; DNA: TGTGCCAGCTCACAACCGGGACATCGGAACACTGAAGCTTTCTTT; CDR3: CASSQPGHRNTEAFF
J: TRBJ1-1; size: once; D: NA; V: TRBV29-1; DNA: TGCAGCGTTGAAGGGGGGGGAGGGTGGGACACTGAAGCTTTCTTT; CDR3: CSVEGGGGWDTEAFF
J: TRBJ1-4; size: NA; D: TRBD1; V: TRBV2; DNA: TGTGCCAGCAGCGACAGGGTCGTTAATGAAAAACTGTTTTTT; CDR3: CASSDRVVNEKLFF
J: TRBJ2-7; size: NA; D: NA; V: TRBV4-2; DNA: TGTGCCAGCAGCCAAGATCTCCCACCGCCATCCTACGAGCAGTACTTC; CDR3: CASSQDLPPPSYEQYF
J: TRBJ1-4; size: few; D: NA; V: TRBV6-1; DNA: TGTGCCAGCAGTGATAGGGGTTTTAAAGAAAAACTGTTTTTT; CDR3: CASSDRGFKEKLFF
J: TRBJ1-1; size: NA; D: TRBD1; V: TRBV19; DNA: TGTGCCAGTACCGAAGGGACAGGGTCTCGAGAAGCTTTCTTT; CDR3: CASTEGTGSREAFF
J: TRBJ1-3; size: NA; D: NA; V: TRBV19; DNA: TGTGCCAGTACTATCGGGGGAAACACCATATATTTT; CDR3: CASTIGGNTIYF
J: TRBJ2-2; size: NA; D: TRBD2; V: TRBV4-2; DNA: TGTGCCAGCAGCCAAGGTGCGGGAGAGAACACCGGGGAGCTGTTTTTT; CDR3: CASSQGAGENTGELFF
J: TRBJ2-2; size: NA; D: NA; V: TRBV4-1; DNA: TGCGCCAGCAGCCCACGGGGTTACACCGGGGAGCTGTTTTTT; CDR3: CASSPRGYTGELFF
J: TRBJ2-7; size: NA; D: NA; V: TRBV19; DNA: TGTGCCTCCCGACTAGCCGGGACAGGAGCCTACGAGCAGTACTTC; CDR3: CASRLAGTGAYEQYF
J: TRBJ1-3; size: NA; D: TRBD1; V: TRBV5-1; DNA: TGCGCCAGCAGCTCCACAGGAACGGACAGGAGAGGTGGAAACACCATATATTTT; CDR3: CASSSTGTDRRGGNTIYF
J: TRBJ1-1; size: NA; D: NA; V: TRBV6-5; DNA: TGTGCCAGCAGCTTTAGACAGGAAAGCGAATCTTTCTTT; CDR3: CASSFRQESESFF
J: TRBJ2-5; size: NA; D: NA; V: TRBV6-1; DNA: TGTGCCAGCAGTGATATGGGGCGTCGAGCCTGGGAAGAGACCCAGTACTTC; CDR3: CASSDMGRRAWEETQYF
J: TRBJ2-1; size: NA; D: TRBD2; V: TRBV9; DNA: TGTGCCAGCAGCGTAGAGTACCGGGCGGGAGGTAGGAATGAGCAGTTCTTC; CDR3: CASSVEYRAGGRNEQFF
J: TRBJ2-3; size: NA; D: NA; V: TRBV9; DNA: TGTGCCAGCAGCGTAGACGGGAGCGCCCCAGATACGCAGTATTTT; CDR3: CASSVDGSAPDTQYF
J: TRBJ1-2; size: once; D: NA; V: TRBV7-8; DNA: TGTGCCAGCAGCGGAAGAACAGCTTACTATGGCTACACCTTC; CDR3: CASSGRTAYYGYTF
J: TRBJ2-3; size: once; D: TRBD1; V: TRBV18; DNA: TGTGCCAGCTCACCGGAGAACAGGGGTGGTGGCACAGATACGCAGTATTTT; CDR3: CASSPENRGGGTDTQYF
J: TRBJ2-1; size: few; D: TRBD2; V: TRBV7-3; DNA: TGTGCCAGCAGCTTATACCCGGGACTAGCGTACAATGAGCAGTTCTTC; CDR3: CASSLYPGLAYNEQFF
J: TRBJ2-1; size: NA; D: NA; V: TRBV2; DNA: TGTGCCAGACTGAATGAGCAGTTCTTC; CDR3: CARLNEQFF
J: TRBJ1-2; size: NA; D: NA; V: TRBV28; DNA: TGTGCCAGCAGCAGGGAATTGGACTATGGCTACACCTTC; CDR3: CASSRELDYGYTF
J: TRBJ1-1; size: NA; D: TRBD1; V: TRBV18; DNA: TGTGCCAGCCAACTTTTGGGACAGCTGAACACTGAAGCTTTCTTT; CDR3: CASQLLGQLNTEAFF
J: TRBJ2-3; size: few; D: TRBD2; V: TRBV6-5; DNA: TGTGCCAGCACCCCGAAAGCGGGAATCACAGATACGCAGTATTTT; CDR3: CASTPKAGITDTQYF
J: TRBJ1-5; size: few; D: NA; V: TRBV5-1; DNA: TGCGCCAGCAGCCAATCCGGGACAACGAATCAGCCCCAGCATTTT; CDR3: CASSQSGTTNQPQHF
J: TRBJ1-5; size: NA; D: TRBD1; V: TRBV10-2; DNA: TGCGCCAGCAGAGTTACCGGGACAGGGAATCAGCCCCAGCATTTT; CDR3: CASRVTGTGNQPQHF
J: TRBJ2-3; size: few; D: NA; V: TRBV9; DNA: TGTGCCAGCAGCCCAAGGTGGTTCGCTAGAGATACGCAGTATTTT; CDR3: CASSPRWFARDTQYF
J: TRBJ2-7; size: NA; D: NA; V: TRBV5-1; DNA: TGCGCCAGCAGCCCCCAGGGTGGCCAAGGTCGGGAGCAGTACTTC; CDR3: CASSPQGGQGREQYF
J: TRBJ1-6; size: NA; D: NA; V: TRBV5-5; DNA: TGTGCCAGCAGCATAGAGGATTCACCCCTCCACTTT; CDR3: CASSIEDSPLHF
J: TRBJ1-4; size: NA; D: TRBD1; V: TRBV9; DNA: TGTGCCAGCAGCTTAGTTACAGGGGGTTCGGAAAAACTGTTTTTT; CDR3: CASSLVTGGSEKLFF
J: TRBJ2-2; size: NA; D: TRBD2; V: TRBV7-2; DNA: TGTGCCAGCAGCTTCCTAGCGGGAGCACCCGGGGAGCTGTTTTTT; CDR3: CASSFLAGAPGELFF
J: TRBJ2-7; size: NA; D: NA; V: TRBV2; DNA: TGTGCCAGCAATCCGACAGCATCCTACGAGCAGTACTTC; CDR3: CASNPTASYEQYF
J: TRBJ2-7; size: NA; D: TRBD2; V: TRBV5-1; DNA: TGCGCCAGCAGCTTGGGACAGACGACTAGCGGGACTAGCTCCTACGAGCAGTACTTC; CDR3: CASSLGQTTSGTSSYEQYF
J: TRBJ2-1; size: NA; D: TRBD2; V: TRBV6-5; DNA: TGTGCCAACAGTTACGGGGCACTAGCGGAGTACGAGCAGTTCTTC; CDR3: CANSYGALAEYEQFF
J: TRBJ2-3; size: NA; D: TRBD2; V: TRBV19; DNA: TGTGCCAGTAGTATAGTTGGGCGGGAGGGCCCAGATACGCAGTATTTT; CDR3: CASSIVGREGPDTQYF
J: TRBJ2-3; size: NA; D: TRBD2; V: TRBV9; DNA: TGTGCCAGCAGCGCCCTCGGCGGCGGGGGGGCGAACACAGATACGCAGTATTTT; CDR3: CASSALGGGGANTDTQYF
J: TRBJ2-1; size: NA; D: NA; V: TRBV7-6; DNA: TGTGCCAGCAGCCCTGTGGGGGGGGCCAGCAATGAGCAGTTCTTC; CDR3: CASSPVGGASNEQFF